A single sample gave rise to the 5 T cell receptor beta chains below, sequenced in a study of technical replicates of blood from a few donors. Only in-frame clones appear in the TCRdb table, and some are missing; sequencing was by immunoSEQ multiplex PCR. The table has fewer than 90,000 clones, about nine tenths seen once. Input material: T cells isolated from PBMCs. These receptors were obtained from a human donor in good health.

The V and J genes are TRBV5-4 and TRBJ2-2; D ambiguous. The V and J ends lost 2 bases and 4 bases respectively, with 15 bases between them. Germline CDR1 is SGHNT and CDR2 is YYREEE (reference sequence). The CDR3 spans 16 residues. The CDR3 reads CASSFWSLAVTGELFF. The CDR3 DNA follows: TGTGCCAGCAGCTTTTGGAGCCTTGCGGTCACCGGGGAGCTGTTTTTT.

The chain links TRBV5-1 to TRBJ1-2; 7 bases fit TRBD1. With V trimmed by 1 base and J by 3 bases, 6 bases remained unmatched. CDR3 length: 15 residues. Germline V CDR1 and CDR2: SGHRS, YFSETQ. In nucleotides, the CDR3 is TGCGCCAGCAGCTTGTACCAGGGGGGCGACTATGGCTACACCTTC. This translates into CASSLYQGGDYGYTF.

The V call is TRBV6-6, the J call TRBJ1-3, with 9 bases fitting TRBD1. V trimming: 9 bases; J trimming: 0 bases; junction bases outside the gene matches: 6. This CDR3 is built from 15 residues. Per germline, CDR1 MNHNY and CDR2 SVGAGI (reference sequence). CDR3 amino acids: CASRRTGDSGNTIYF. As DNA, the CDR3 is TGTGCCAGTCGTCGGACAGGGGACTCTGGAAACACCATATATTTT.

V is TRBV7-6 and J is TRBJ1-1, with TRBD1 as a possible D gene (5 bases). Germline lookup yields CDR1 SGHVS and CDR2 FNYEAQ. This CDR3 has 15 residues. V was pared by 7 bases and J by 3 bases, with 18 bases between. The DNA of the CDR3 is TGTGCCAGCACCGTAAGGTCAGGGAGGGACACTGAAGCTTTCTTT. This translates into CASTVRSGRDTEAFF.

CDR3 sequence: CASSPRGAGGDTQYF. The DNA for the CDR3 is TGTGCCAGCAGCCCTCGAGGGGCGGGAGGAGATACGCAGTATTTT. V and J are TRBV13 and TRBJ2-3; 8 bases fit TRBD2. Germline CDR1 PRHDT, CDR2 FYEKMQ (reference sequence). Trimming removed 5 bases from V and 5 bases from J; junction bases left unmatched: 9. The CDR3 loop spans 15 amino acids.